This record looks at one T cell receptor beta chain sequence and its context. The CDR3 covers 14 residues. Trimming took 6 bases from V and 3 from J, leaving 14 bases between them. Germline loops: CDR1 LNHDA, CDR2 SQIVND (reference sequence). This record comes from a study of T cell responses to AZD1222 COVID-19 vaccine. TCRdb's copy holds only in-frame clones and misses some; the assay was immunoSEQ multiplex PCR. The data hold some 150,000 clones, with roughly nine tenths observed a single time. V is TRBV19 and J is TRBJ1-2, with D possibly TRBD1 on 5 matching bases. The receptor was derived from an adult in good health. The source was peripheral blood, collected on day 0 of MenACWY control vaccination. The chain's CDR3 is CASRSGGEYYGYTF. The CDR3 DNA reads TGTGCCAGTAGAAGCGGAGGGGAATACTATGGCTACACCTTC.